This T cell receptor beta chain was captured in a study of T cell responses to AZD1222 COVID-19 vaccine. Study-level results: Donors, mostly white British, included more females; clonal diversity was possibly underestimated.

Using immunoSEQ multiplex PCR, the repertoire was profiled, and TCRdb retains in-frame clones only, with some absent. This table holds 100,000 to 150,000 clones, around nine tenths found once. The J segment lost 5 bases and the V segment lost 5 bases, leaving 7 bases of the junction unmatched. In germline, CDR1 is MDHEN, CDR2 SYDVKM. There are 15 residues in the CDR3. Comment on this clone: Its antigen is still unknown.

The V gene is TRBV28, the J gene TRBJ2-7; 12 nucleotides agree with TRBD2. The sequencing used peripheral blood, collected on day 0 of MenACWY control vaccination. This TCR was recovered from an adult in good health. CDR3 protein: CASSTLAGGPHEQYF. CDR3 nucleotide sequence: TGTGCCAGCAGTACTCTAGCGGGAGGGCCGCACGAGCAGTACTTC.